These T cell receptor beta chains were read from a single sample in a study of blood T cell repertoires in COVID-19. Profiled with immunoSEQ multiplex PCR; TCRdb holds only in-frame clones, not every one. The data hold 75,000 to 95,000 clones, with around nine tenths observed a single time. The sample comprised peripheral blood. Every receptor here comes from a woman between 55 and 75 years old with COVID-19, enrolled during active disease. The CDR3 runs from the conserved cysteine through the conserved F or W. The D gene is left open where the match is weak. Size values are once, few and many counts, or a class for expanded clones, and some rows have none.

D,J,length,V,size,CDR3,DNA
TRBD1,TRBJ1-1,14,TRBV6-1,once,CASNLQGTNTEAFF,TGTGCCAGCAACCTACAGGGGACTAACACTGAAGCTTTCTTT
TRBD1,TRBJ2-5,15,TRBV7-2,.,CASSPGTGGFETQYF,TGTGCCAGCAGCCCTGGGACAGGGGGCTTTGAGACCCAGTACTTC
TRBD2,TRBJ2-3,16,TRBV6-6,.,CASSYGTSGGTDTQYF,TGTGCCAGCAGTTACGGGACTAGCGGGGGGACAGATACGCAGTATTTT
.,TRBJ1-1,14,TRBV2,.,CASTPLVQGTEAFF,TGTGCCAGCACTCCCCTCGTACAGGGCACTGAAGCTTTCTTT
TRBD1,TRBJ2-3,15,TRBV9,.,CASSALTGGPDTQYF,TGTGCCAGCAGCGCCTTAACAGGGGGCCCAGATACGCAGTATTTT
.,TRBJ2-5,12,TRBV5-1,.,CASSQDQETQYF,TGCGCCAGCAGTCAGGACCAAGAGACCCAGTACTTC
TRBD2,TRBJ2-3,19,TRBV24-1,.,CATSDPALAGAFSVDTQYF,TGTGCCACCAGTGACCCGGCCCTAGCGGGGGCCTTCTCCGTGGATACGCAGTATTTT
TRBD1,TRBJ1-1,17,TRBV6-8,.,CASSYGGTDPNLVEAFF,TGTGCCAGCAGTTACGGGGGGACAGACCCGAATTTGGTAGAAGCTTTCTTT
TRBD2,TRBJ2-3,14,TRBV28,.,CASSPVRGADTQYF,TGTGCCAGCAGTCCCGTGCGGGGGGCAGATACGCAGTATTTT
TRBD1,TRBJ2-7,14,TRBV11-2,.,CASSPNRGAYEQYF,TGTGCCAGCAGCCCGAACAGGGGCGCCTACGAGCAGTACTTC
.,TRBJ1-6,14,TRBV7-9,.,CASSLPYSNSPLHF,TGTGCCAGCAGCTTACCCTATTCAAATTCACCCCTCCACTTT
.,TRBJ1-2,14,TRBV6-6,.,CASSYGRGRYGYTF,TGTGCCAGCAGTTATGGAAGGGGCCGCTATGGCTACACCTTC
.,TRBJ1-2,12,TRBV5-6,.,CASSATEYGYTF,TGTGCCAGCAGCGCGACAGAATATGGCTACACCTTC
TRBD1,TRBJ1-1,12,TRBV6-5,.,CASSRTGSEAFF,TGTGCCAGCAGCAGGACAGGGAGTGAAGCTTTCTTT
TRBD2,TRBJ2-1,16,TRBV9,.,CASSVGSSGGYNEQFF,TGTGCCAGCAGCGTAGGATCTAGCGGGGGGTACAATGAGCAGTTCTTC
.,TRBJ2-1,16,TRBV28,.,CASSLFDRPTYNEQFF,TGTGCCAGCAGTTTATTCGACAGACCAACCTACAATGAGCAGTTCTTC
TRBD1,TRBJ2-2,16,TRBV5-1,few,CASSGPGQGATGELFF,TGCGCCAGCAGCGGCCCGGGACAGGGGGCTACCGGGGAGCTGTTTTTT
.,TRBJ1-4,12,TRBV18,.,CASSSNGEKLFF,TGTGCCAGCTCAAGTAACGGTGAAAAACTGTTTTTT
TRBD1,TRBJ1-2,15,TRBV29-1,.,CSVDSDRGFNYGYTF,TGCAGCGTTGATTCGGACAGGGGTTTTAACTATGGCTACACCTTC
TRBD1,TRBJ1-3,15,TRBV6-5,.,CASSYEGAPGNTIYF,TGTGCCAGCAGTTACGAGGGGGCACCCGGAAACACCATATATTTT
TRBD1,TRBJ1-2,14,TRBV10-3,.,CAIRGQGRFYGYTF,TGTGCCATCCGGGGACAGGGGAGGTTCTATGGCTACACCTTC
.,TRBJ1-1,15,TRBV20-1,.,CSASPIARLNTEAFF,TGCAGTGCTAGTCCCATAGCCCGTTTGAACACTGAAGCTTTCTTT
.,TRBJ2-1,14,TRBV5-1,.,CASSFTAGYNEQFF,TGCGCCAGCAGCTTCACTGCGGGCTACAATGAGCAGTTCTTC
.,TRBJ1-2,15,TRBV7-2,.,CASSLANSYGYGYTF,TGTGCCAGCAGCTTAGCGAACAGCTATGGCTATGGCTACACCTTC
.,TRBJ2-1,17,TRBV2,once,CASSVSHGASTYNEQFF,TGTGCCAGCAGTGTGTCTCATGGCGCTAGCACCTACAATGAGCAGTTCTTC
.,TRBJ2-1,17,TRBV4-3,.,CASSEVQGTPAANEQFF,TGCGCCAGCAGTGAGGTTCAGGGGACACCCGCCGCCAATGAGCAGTTCTTC
.,TRBJ1-2,15,TRBV6-2/TRBV6-3,.,CASSYAGTGIYGYTF,TGTGCCAGCAGTTACGCAGGTACAGGGATCTATGGCTACACCTTC
.,TRBJ1-5,14,TRBV6-2/TRBV6-3,once,CASSYDRLGQPQHF,TGTGCCAGCAGTTACGACAGATTGGGTCAGCCCCAGCATTTT
.,TRBJ1-4,15,TRBV30,.,CAWSVRQGTNEKLFF,TGTGCCTGGAGTGTACGGCAGGGTACTAATGAAAAACTGTTTTTT
.,TRBJ1-1,11,TRBV29-1,.,CSVARNTEAFF,TGCAGCGTTGCTCGGAACACTGAAGCTTTCTTT
.,TRBJ2-2,14,TRBV2,once,CASVPGANTGELFF,TGTGCCAGCGTCCCGGGGGCGAACACCGGGGAGCTGTTTTTT
.,TRBJ1-2,13,TRBV7-9,.,CASSLAVDWGYTF,TGTGCCAGCAGCTTGGCAGTCGATTGGGGCTACACCTTC
.,TRBJ1-4,12,TRBV5-1,.,CASRVEGEKLFF,TGCGCCAGCAGGGTAGAGGGCGAAAAACTGTTTTTT
TRBD2,TRBJ2-1,16,TRBV28,few,CASSSRGGPLRDEQFF,TGTGCCAGCAGTTCGCGGGGGGGTCCCTTGAGGGATGAGCAGTTCTTC
TRBD1,TRBJ1-5,15,TRBV30,.,CAWSTPGQGYQPQHF,TGTGCCTGGAGTACACCGGGACAGGGTTATCAGCCCCAGCATTTT
TRBD1,TRBJ1-5,15,TRBV6-5,.,CASSPEGASNQPQHF,TGTGCCAGCAGCCCCGAGGGGGCAAGCAATCAGCCCCAGCATTTT
TRBD2,TRBJ2-3,13,TRBV27,.,CASSSSGGDTQYF,TGTGCCAGCAGTTCTAGCGGGGGAGATACGCAGTATTTT
TRBD1,TRBJ1-4,14,TRBV19,few,CASSPGTGLEKLFF,TGTGCCAGTAGTCCCGGGACAGGACTTGAAAAACTGTTTTTT
TRBD1,TRBJ1-2,13,TRBV6-2/TRBV6-3,.,CASSYTTGNGYTF,TGTGCCAGCAGTTACACGACAGGGAATGGCTACACCTTC
.,TRBJ1-5,15,TRBV24-1,few,CATSDHGEGGQPQHF,TGTGCCACCAGTGACCACGGAGAGGGCGGTCAGCCCCAGCATTTT
.,TRBJ1-1,15,TRBV7-7,.,CASSRNDRLQSEAFF,TGTGCTAGCAGTCGAAATGACAGGCTCCAGAGTGAAGCTTTCTTT
TRBD1,TRBJ1-3,15,TRBV6-6,.,CASSFTGVGGNTIYF,TGTGCCAGCAGTTTCACAGGGGTTGGTGGAAACACCATATATTTT
.,TRBJ2-1,11,TRBV20-1,.,CSATLGDEQFF,TGCAGTGCAACCTTAGGGGATGAGCAGTTCTTC
TRBD2,TRBJ2-2,16,TRBV27,.,CASSLMAGGNTGELFF,TGTGCCAGCAGTCTTATGGCGGGGGGAAACACCGGGGAGCTGTTTTTT
.,TRBJ1-2,12,TRBV4-2,.,CASSPGGDGYTF,TGTGCCAGCAGCCCGGGGGGCGATGGCTACACCTTC
TRBD1,TRBJ2-2,19,TRBV11-2,.,CASSFRTGGRTSRAGELFF,TGTGCCAGCAGCTTCCGGACAGGGGGCCGGACCAGCCGGGCCGGGGAGCTGTTTTTT
TRBD1,TRBJ1-1,15,TRBV7-6,.,CASSLTGEMNTEAFF,TGTGCCAGCAGCTTAACAGGGGAGATGAACACTGAAGCTTTCTTT
TRBD1,TRBJ1-3,17,TRBV18,.,CASSPRQGRPSGNTIYF,TGTGCCAGCTCACCGAGACAGGGCAGACCCTCTGGAAACACCATATATTTT
.,TRBJ1-1,15,TRBV3-1/TRBV3-2,.,CASSPLRTPNTEAFF,TGTGCCAGCAGCCCACTTCGGACACCGAACACTGAAGCTTTCTTT
.,TRBJ2-1,13,TRBV19,.,CASSMGWKNEQFF,TGTGCCAGTAGTATGGGCTGGAAAAATGAGCAGTTCTTC
.,TRBJ2-1,11,TRBV21-1,.,CASSSDRGKFF,TGTGCCAGCAGCTCAGACAGGGGGAAGTTCTTC
.,TRBJ2-5,13,TRBV7-3,.,CASSFGGLETQYF,TGTGCCAGCAGCTTCGGGGGGCTAGAGACCCAGTACTTC
.,TRBJ2-1,15,TRBV4-2,.,CASSQEGGRSNEQFF,TGTGCCAGCAGCCAAGAAGGCGGTCGCTCCAATGAGCAGTTCTTC